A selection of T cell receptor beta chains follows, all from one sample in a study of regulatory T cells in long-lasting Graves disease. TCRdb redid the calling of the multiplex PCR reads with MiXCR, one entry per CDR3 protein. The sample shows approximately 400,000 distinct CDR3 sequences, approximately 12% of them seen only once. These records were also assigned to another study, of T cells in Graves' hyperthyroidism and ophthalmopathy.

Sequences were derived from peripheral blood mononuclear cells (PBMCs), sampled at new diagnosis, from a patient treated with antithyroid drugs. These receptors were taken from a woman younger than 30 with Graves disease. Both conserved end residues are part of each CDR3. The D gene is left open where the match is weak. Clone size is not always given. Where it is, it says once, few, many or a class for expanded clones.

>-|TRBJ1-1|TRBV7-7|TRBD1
TGTGCTAGCAGTGAGGGACAGGGGAACACTGAAGCTTTCTTT
CASSEGQGNTEAFF
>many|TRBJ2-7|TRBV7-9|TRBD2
TGTGCCAGCAGCTTGAGCGGGAGTCGGGCCGAGCAGTACTTC
CASSLSGSRAEQYF
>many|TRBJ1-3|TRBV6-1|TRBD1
TGTGCCAGCAGTGACCTAGACAGGGTTGGAAACACCATATATTTT
CASSDLDRVGNTIYF
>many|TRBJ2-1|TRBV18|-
TGTGCCAGCTCCCCAGACCGAGGGTATGAGCAGTTCTTC
CASSPDRGYEQFF
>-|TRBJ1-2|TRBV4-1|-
TGCGCCAGCAGCCAAGTGGAGGTTGCCGGGGCTATGGGCTACACCTTC
CASSQVEVAGAMGYTF
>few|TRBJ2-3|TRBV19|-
TGTGCCAGTGCTAGGGGCGGTTCAGATACGCAGTATTTT
CASARGGSDTQYF
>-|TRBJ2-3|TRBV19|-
TGTGCCAGTAGTATGATGGGGGCCACAGATACGCAGTATTTT
CASSMMGATDTQYF
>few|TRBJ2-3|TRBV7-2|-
TGTGCCAGCAGCCCCCGAGGAGGGGGGTCTAGCACAGATACGCAGTATTTT
CASSPRGGGSSTDTQYF
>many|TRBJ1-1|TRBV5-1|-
TGCGCCAGCAGCGCCTGGACGAACACTGAAGCTTTCTTT
CASSAWTNTEAFF
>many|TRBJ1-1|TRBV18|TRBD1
TGTGCCAGCTCACCTATAACCCGGACAGGGGGGTTAGAAGCTTTCTTT
CASSPITRTGGLEAFF
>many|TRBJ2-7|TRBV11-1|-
TGTGCCAGCAGCTTAGGAGGGGTCTTGTACGAGCAGTACTTC
CASSLGGVLYEQYF
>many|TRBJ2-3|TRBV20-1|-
TGCAGTGCTAGAGATGGGAGGACAGATACGCAGTATTTT
CSARDGRTDTQYF
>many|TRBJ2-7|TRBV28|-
TGTGCCAGCAGCCCCCCCGTGGGAGTGTTCCGCGAGCAGTACTTC
CASSPPVGVFREQYF
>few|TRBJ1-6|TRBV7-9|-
TGTGCCAGCAGCATCCAGACAGGTGATATGTCACCCCTCCACTTT
CASSIQTGDMSPLHF
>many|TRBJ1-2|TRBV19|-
TGTGCCAGTAGTATGGGGGTCGCAGTTTATGGCTACACCTTC
CASSMGVAVYGYTF
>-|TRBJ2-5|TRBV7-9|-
TGTGCCAGCGAACGGCAGGGGCGGGAGACCCAGTACTTC
CASERQGRETQYF
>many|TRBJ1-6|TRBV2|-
TGTGCCAGCGAGAACCGGGACGGGCATAATTCACCCCTCCACTTT
CASENRDGHNSPLHF